This TCR beta chain was sequenced for a study of tumour-infiltrating T cells in Burkitt lymphoma. For the study at large: Overall and progression-free survival were predicted by productive clonality.

The data were produced by immunoSEQ multiplex PCR, yet TCRdb's version contains in-frame clones alone and is incomplete. The sample has roughly 7,100 clones; about 18% are singletons. This clone was observed a few times. Deletions cut 4 bases from V and 1 base from J, with 10 bases between. The germline V gene has CDR1 SNHLY and CDR2 FYNNEI. CDR3 length: 14 amino acids. The receptor was isolated from a human donor with diffuse large B-cell lymphoma. This chain links TRBV2 with TRBJ1-2; D might be TRBD1 (6 bases). The specimen sequenced was tumor tissue. The CDR3: CASSGVQGNYGYTF. As DNA, the CDR3 is TGTGCCAGCAGTGGAGTACAGGGTAACTATGGCTACACCTTC.